The rows below give T cell receptor beta chains drawn from one sample of a study of Graves' ophthalmopathy and Graves' hyperthyroidism. TCRdb reprocessed the multiplex PCR reads via MiXCR and lists one record per CDR3 protein. Of around 1.1 million distinct CDR3 sequences in the sample, less than 45% were seen once. Sequencing input: peripheral blood or thyroid tissue (not recorded which). The source of these receptors is an adult man with Graves' hyperthyroidism. The CDR3 runs from the conserved cysteine through the conserved F or W. Fields, in order: clone size, J gene, D gene, V gene, CDR3 DNA, CDR3 protein. A D gene is named only where the DNA matches it firmly. Clone size is not always given. Where it is, it says once, few, many or a class for expanded clones.

abundance: -; j_gene: TRBJ2-2; d_gene: TRBD1; v_gene: TRBV6-5; CDR3nt: TGTGCCAGCAGTTACACGGGACAGGGGCACGGGGAGCTGTTTTTT; CDR3aa: CASSYTGQGHGELFF
abundance: -; j_gene: TRBJ2-7; d_gene: -; v_gene: TRBV29-1; CDR3nt: TGCAGCAGTCCCGGGACCTCCTCCTACGAGCAGTACTTC; CDR3aa: CSSPGTSSYEQYF
abundance: -; j_gene: TRBJ2-7; d_gene: -; v_gene: TRBV6-6; CDR3nt: TGTACCAGCAGAGATCGGGGGATCTCCTACGAGCAGTACTTC; CDR3aa: CTSRDRGISYEQYF
abundance: many; j_gene: TRBJ1-2; d_gene: -; v_gene: TRBV6-5; CDR3nt: TGTGCCAGCAGTTATGGGCAGAGCTACACCTTC; CDR3aa: CASSYGQSYTF
abundance: -; j_gene: TRBJ1-1; d_gene: -; v_gene: TRBV10-3; CDR3nt: TGTGCCATCAGTGAGTACACGAACACTGAAGCTTTCTTT; CDR3aa: CAISEYTNTEAFF
abundance: -; j_gene: TRBJ2-5; d_gene: -; v_gene: TRBV7-9; CDR3nt: TGTGCCAGCAGCCTGGCCGGTACTGGCAATCAGCCCCAGTACTTC; CDR3aa: CASSLAGTGNQPQYF
abundance: -; j_gene: TRBJ2-2; d_gene: -; v_gene: TRBV4-2; CDR3nt: TGTGCCAGCAGGCCACGGAGCGGGGAGCTGTTTTTT; CDR3aa: CASRPRSGELFF
abundance: many; j_gene: TRBJ2-2; d_gene: -; v_gene: TRBV10-2; CDR3nt: TGCGCCAGCAGTGGTACTCCTATTTCCCCGGAGCTGTTTTTT; CDR3aa: CASSGTPISPELFF
abundance: -; j_gene: TRBJ1-5; d_gene: TRBD1; v_gene: TRBV5-5; CDR3nt: TGTGCCAGCAGCTTGGACAGGGGATTTAATCAGCCCCAGCATTTT; CDR3aa: CASSLDRGFNQPQHF
abundance: many; j_gene: TRBJ1-1; d_gene: -; v_gene: TRBV7-9; CDR3nt: TGTGCCAGCAGCTTAGGTCAGGGGCTTAACACTGAAGCTTTCTTT; CDR3aa: CASSLGQGLNTEAFF
abundance: -; j_gene: TRBJ2-5; d_gene: -; v_gene: TRBV7-8; CDR3nt: TGTGCCAGCATCGAGGGAAGCTCTCAAGAGACCCAGTACTTC; CDR3aa: CASIEGSSQETQYF
abundance: few; j_gene: TRBJ2-5; d_gene: -; v_gene: TRBV6-5; CDR3nt: TGTGCCAGCAAGGCCCTGTGGGGGGGCGGGGAAGAGACCCAGTACTTC; CDR3aa: CASKALWGGGEETQYF
abundance: -; j_gene: TRBJ2-2; d_gene: TRBD2; v_gene: TRBV20-1; CDR3nt: TGCAGTGCTAGTTTTGCGGGAGGCACCGGGGAGCTGTTTTTT; CDR3aa: CSASFAGGTGELFF
abundance: many; j_gene: TRBJ2-7; d_gene: TRBD1; v_gene: TRBV7-2; CDR3nt: TGTGCCAGCAGCACACCGGGACAGGGTTTCGAGCAGTACTTC; CDR3aa: CASSTPGQGFEQYF
abundance: few; j_gene: TRBJ1-1; d_gene: -; v_gene: TRBV7-8; CDR3nt: TGTGCCAGCAGCCACGACAGGAGGACTGAAGCTTTCTTT; CDR3aa: CASSHDRRTEAFF
abundance: -; j_gene: TRBJ2-7; d_gene: TRBD1; v_gene: TRBV10-3; CDR3nt: TGTGCCATCAGTATCCGGGACAGGGCCAACGAGCAGTACTTC; CDR3aa: CAISIRDRANEQYF
abundance: -; j_gene: TRBJ1-1; d_gene: TRBD1; v_gene: TRBV5-1; CDR3nt: TGCGCCAGCAGCGGGACAGGGACCATGAACACTGAAGCTTTCTTT; CDR3aa: CASSGTGTMNTEAFF
abundance: -; j_gene: TRBJ2-7; d_gene: TRBD2; v_gene: TRBV12-3/TRBV12-4; CDR3nt: TGTGCCAGCAGTTTGGAGGCTAGCGGGGGCGAGCAGTACTTC; CDR3aa: CASSLEASGGEQYF
abundance: -; j_gene: TRBJ1-1; d_gene: TRBD1; v_gene: TRBV3-1; CDR3nt: TGTGCCAGCAGCCAAGGGACAGGCGTTTCGGAAGCTTTCTTT; CDR3aa: CASSQGTGVSEAFF
abundance: many; j_gene: TRBJ2-5; d_gene: TRBD1; v_gene: TRBV7-8; CDR3nt: TGTGCCAGCAGCTTAGGGGCCGGACAGGGAACTATGTACCAAGAGACCCAGTACTTC; CDR3aa: CASSLGAGQGTMYQETQYF
abundance: few; j_gene: TRBJ2-7; d_gene: -; v_gene: TRBV6-2/TRBV6-3; CDR3nt: TGTGCCAGCCGGGACACCTTCTCCTACGAGCAGTACTTC; CDR3aa: CASRDTFSYEQYF
abundance: once; j_gene: TRBJ1-4; d_gene: -; v_gene: TRBV6-6; CDR3nt: TGTGCCAGCAGTGAATCGCCAGGGGATGAAAAACTGTTTTTT; CDR3aa: CASSESPGDEKLFF
abundance: many; j_gene: TRBJ2-7; d_gene: -; v_gene: TRBV12-3/TRBV12-4; CDR3nt: TGTGCCAGCAGCTTGGGGGGGCGCGGCGAGCAGTACTTC; CDR3aa: CASSLGGRGEQYF
abundance: -; j_gene: TRBJ1-2; d_gene: -; v_gene: TRBV5-5; CDR3nt: TGTGCCAGCAGTCAATCAGGGATCCGCTATGGCTACACCTTC; CDR3aa: CASSQSGIRYGYTF
abundance: many; j_gene: TRBJ1-4; d_gene: TRBD1; v_gene: TRBV7-8; CDR3nt: TGTGCCAGCAGCTTAGACCCACCTGTTGTCGGACAGGGATTTGAAAAACTGTTTTTT; CDR3aa: CASSLDPPVVGQGFEKLFF
abundance: many; j_gene: TRBJ2-5; d_gene: -; v_gene: TRBV15; CDR3nt: TGTGCCACCAGCAGAGATCACGACCCAGGGGGGCAAGAGACCCAGTACTTC; CDR3aa: CATSRDHDPGGQETQYF
abundance: -; j_gene: TRBJ2-6; d_gene: -; v_gene: TRBV7-2; CDR3nt: TGTGCCAGCAGCTTAGCGTGGACCGGGGCCAACGTCCTGACTTTC; CDR3aa: CASSLAWTGANVLTF
abundance: -; j_gene: TRBJ1-1; d_gene: TRBD1; v_gene: TRBV9; CDR3nt: TGTGCCAGCAGTCGGGGACAGGGAGAGGTAGCTTTCTTT; CDR3aa: CASSRGQGEVAFF
abundance: many; j_gene: TRBJ2-5; d_gene: -; v_gene: TRBV7-8; CDR3nt: TGTGCCAGCAGCTATCTAGCAACGGAGACCCAGTACTTC; CDR3aa: CASSYLATETQYF